A single T cell receptor beta chain is shown here with its context. This CDR3 comprises 13 residues. Germline lookup yields CDR1 KGHSH and CDR2 LQKENI. The junction had 0 bases not matched to a gene; V was cut back by 5 bases and J by 2 bases. A Seattle source enrolled patients during active infection and followed them longitudinally. The data originate from a study of blood T cell repertoires in COVID-19. In the study overall: The origin of the acute and convalescent COVID-19 samples was the United States, Italy and Spain. PBMCs, B-cell-depleted T cells, or T cells provided the cDNA or gDNA that made up the material.

Profiling relied on immunoSEQ multiplex PCR, and the TCRdb table lists in-frame clones only, not all of them. The sample has some 290,000 clones; 85% to 90% are singletons. The sequencing sample was made of peripheral blood. The chain uses TRBV18 and TRBJ1-5, with TRBD1 identical over 7 bases. This receptor was obtained from a woman aged 25-40 years with COVID-19, enrolled during active disease. DNA of the CDR3: TGTGCCAGCTCAACAGGGGGCAATCAGCCCCAGCATTTT. This codes for CASSTGGNQPQHF.